These T cell receptor beta chains were read from a single sample in a study of long-term antiretroviral therapy in people with HIV. Generated by immunoSEQ multiplex PCR, the TCRdb table keeps only in-frame clones and is missing some. Of approximately 22,000 clones listed, roughly 88% were seen once; the top ten hold over 15%. The input for sequencing was unsorted PBMCs, taken 0.1 years before starting antiretroviral therapy. The receptors here all came from a man between 18 and 29 years old with HIV. The CDR3 runs from the conserved cysteine through the conserved F or W. The D gene is left open where the match is weak. Not all rows give a size; the values are once, few, many and, for expanded clones, a class.

CDR3 DNA: TGTGCCAGCAGTGAACGGGGAGTCGGAGAAAAACTGTTTTTT
CDR3 protein: CASSERGVGEKLFF
clone size: -
J gene: TRBJ1-4
V gene: TRBV25-1
D gene: -

CDR3 DNA: TGTGCCAGCAGGGCGGGGCAGGGCCGGCGGCAAGAGACCCAGTACTTC
CDR3 protein: CASRAGQGRRQETQYF
clone size: -
J gene: TRBJ2-5
V gene: TRBV7-2
D gene: -

CDR3 DNA: TGTGCCAGCAGCCAAGAGGCGTGGCTAGCGGGAGATCAGCGGGAGCAGTACTTC
CDR3 protein: CASSQEAWLAGDQREQYF
clone size: -
J gene: TRBJ2-7
V gene: TRBV4-2
D gene: TRBD2

CDR3 DNA: TGTGCCAGCAGTTACGGACAGGGAACAGATACGCAGTATTTT
CDR3 protein: CASSYGQGTDTQYF
clone size: -
J gene: TRBJ2-3
V gene: TRBV6-5
D gene: TRBD1

CDR3 DNA: TGTGCCAGCAGTTTAGGGACAGGGTACGAGCAGTACTTC
CDR3 protein: CASSLGTGYEQYF
clone size: -
J gene: TRBJ2-7
V gene: TRBV27
D gene: TRBD1

CDR3 DNA: TGTGCCAGCAGTTACGGGGCTCGGAGCGATGGCTACACCTTC
CDR3 protein: CASSYGARSDGYTF
clone size: -
J gene: TRBJ1-2
V gene: TRBV6-6
D gene: -

CDR3 DNA: TGTGCCAGCAGTCCCTCAAGCGGGAGGATCGACGAGCAGTACTTC
CDR3 protein: CASSPSSGRIDEQYF
clone size: once
J gene: TRBJ2-7
V gene: TRBV27
D gene: TRBD2

CDR3 DNA: TGTGCCTTTGGACAGGGGTTCACTGAAGCTTTCTTT
CDR3 protein: CAFGQGFTEAFF
clone size: hyperexpanded
J gene: TRBJ1-1
V gene: TRBV30
D gene: TRBD1

CDR3 DNA: TGTGCCAGCAGTCCCCGGACAGGGGGGGTGGGTGAGCAGTACTTC
CDR3 protein: CASSPRTGGVGEQYF
clone size: -
J gene: TRBJ2-7
V gene: TRBV2
D gene: TRBD1

CDR3 DNA: TGTGCCAGCAGCTCCCGAGGAAACTATGGCTACACCTTC
CDR3 protein: CASSSRGNYGYTF
clone size: -
J gene: TRBJ1-2
V gene: TRBV5-6
D gene: -

CDR3 DNA: TGTGCCAGCAGCCCCGGATTCAGGAATTCCTACGAGCAGTACTTC
CDR3 protein: CASSPGFRNSYEQYF
clone size: -
J gene: TRBJ2-7
V gene: TRBV14
D gene: -

CDR3 DNA: TGTGCCAGCAGCGGGGGACCAACTATTAACTATGGCTACACCTTC
CDR3 protein: CASSGGPTINYGYTF
clone size: -
J gene: TRBJ1-2
V gene: TRBV9
D gene: -

CDR3 DNA: TGTGCCAGCAGGGGACTAGGACTCAAGTCGCAGTACTTC
CDR3 protein: CASRGLGLKSQYF
clone size: -
J gene: TRBJ2-7
V gene: TRBV6-4
D gene: TRBD2

CDR3 DNA: TGTGCCAGCAGTTGGGGGCCTGAAAAACTGTTTTTT
CDR3 protein: CASSWGPEKLFF
clone size: -
J gene: TRBJ1-4
V gene: TRBV28
D gene: -

CDR3 DNA: TGTGCCAGCAGCCGCCGACATAATTCACCCCTCCACTTT
CDR3 protein: CASSRRHNSPLHF
clone size: -
J gene: TRBJ1-6
V gene: TRBV14
D gene: -

CDR3 DNA: TGTGCCAGCAGCTTAGCGGAACCCTACGAGCAGTACTTC
CDR3 protein: CASSLAEPYEQYF
clone size: -
J gene: TRBJ2-7
V gene: TRBV7-2
D gene: -

CDR3 DNA: TGTGCTAGCAGCTTTGACGCTGGAAACACCATATATTTT
CDR3 protein: CASSFDAGNTIYF
clone size: -
J gene: TRBJ1-3
V gene: TRBV7-7
D gene: -

CDR3 DNA: TGTGCCAGCAGTACTAGCGGGGGGTACTACGAGCAGTACTTC
CDR3 protein: CASSTSGGYYEQYF
clone size: -
J gene: TRBJ2-7
V gene: TRBV27
D gene: TRBD2

CDR3 DNA: TGTGCCAGCACTTCCTCGGCAGATACGCAGTATTTT
CDR3 protein: CASTSSADTQYF
clone size: -
J gene: TRBJ2-3
V gene: TRBV6-6
D gene: -

CDR3 DNA: TGTGCCAGCACCTACAGTAGGACAGGGGATAACTATGGCTACACCTTC
CDR3 protein: CASTYSRTGDNYGYTF
clone size: -
J gene: TRBJ1-2
V gene: TRBV28
D gene: TRBD1

CDR3 DNA: TGTGCCAGCAGCCCTCCACTTAGCGTCTCTTACGAGCAGTACTTC
CDR3 protein: CASSPPLSVSYEQYF
clone size: -
J gene: TRBJ2-7
V gene: TRBV13
D gene: -

CDR3 DNA: TGCGCCAGCAGCTTGGCTGGGGCCGCCGAAAAACTGTTTTTT
CDR3 protein: CASSLAGAAEKLFF
clone size: -
J gene: TRBJ1-4
V gene: TRBV5-1
D gene: -

CDR3 DNA: TGTGCTTCCCTCGGCTCTGGAAACACCATATATTTT
CDR3 protein: CASLGSGNTIYF
clone size: -
J gene: TRBJ1-3
V gene: TRBV30
D gene: -

CDR3 DNA: TGTGCCAGCAGTTTCCTAATCGGGACTAGCGGGGTCAATGAGCAGTTCTTC
CDR3 protein: CASSFLIGTSGVNEQFF
clone size: -
J gene: TRBJ2-1
V gene: TRBV7-2
D gene: TRBD2

CDR3 DNA: TGTGCCAGCAGCTTGGGGGTATTGGACGAGCAGTACTTC
CDR3 protein: CASSLGVLDEQYF
clone size: -
J gene: TRBJ2-7
V gene: TRBV5-6
D gene: -

CDR3 DNA: TGTGCCAGCAGTCACCCACCTTCGTGGTGGACCAACAATGAAAAACTGTTTTTT
CDR3 protein: CASSHPPSWWTNNEKLFF
clone size: -
J gene: TRBJ1-4
V gene: TRBV28
D gene: -

CDR3 DNA: TGTGCCAGCAGTTTAACAGGGTTAATATCCTACGAGCAGTACTTC
CDR3 protein: CASSLTGLISYEQYF
clone size: -
J gene: TRBJ2-7
V gene: TRBV27
D gene: -

CDR3 DNA: TGTGCCAGTAGTACCCCGCCTTTATCCTACGAGCAGTACTTC
CDR3 protein: CASSTPPLSYEQYF
clone size: -
J gene: TRBJ2-7
V gene: TRBV19
D gene: -

CDR3 DNA: TGTGCCAGCAGTTTAAGGGGAGTTAACTATGGCTACACCTTC
CDR3 protein: CASSLRGVNYGYTF
clone size: -
J gene: TRBJ1-2
V gene: TRBV27
D gene: -

CDR3 DNA: TGTGCCAGCAGCTTTCCAGGGTTCGAGCAGTACTTC
CDR3 protein: CASSFPGFEQYF
clone size: few
J gene: TRBJ2-7
V gene: TRBV7-2
D gene: -

CDR3 DNA: TGTGCCAGCGGGGGATACCGGGACTGGATGTACGAGCAGTACTTC
CDR3 protein: CASGGYRDWMYEQYF
clone size: -
J gene: TRBJ2-7
V gene: TRBV28
D gene: -

CDR3 DNA: TGTGCCAGCAGCTTTTGGGACAATGAGCAGTTCTTC
CDR3 protein: CASSFWDNEQFF
clone size: -
J gene: TRBJ2-1
V gene: TRBV7-9
D gene: -

CDR3 DNA: TGTGCCAGCAGCAAAGACATCCCCTACAATGAGCAGTTCTTC
CDR3 protein: CASSKDIPYNEQFF
clone size: -
J gene: TRBJ2-1
V gene: TRBV21-1
D gene: -

CDR3 DNA: TGTGCCAGCAGCTTGGAAGGGGGAAGAGTTGGAGAGACCCAGTACTTC
CDR3 protein: CASSLEGGRVGETQYF
clone size: -
J gene: TRBJ2-5
V gene: TRBV5-4
D gene: -

CDR3 DNA: TGTGCCAGTAGTATAGTCGGCGGGGAATACGAGCAGTACTTC
CDR3 protein: CASSIVGGEYEQYF
clone size: large
J gene: TRBJ2-7
V gene: TRBV19
D gene: -

CDR3 DNA: TGTGCCAGCAGCTTTTTGTCTAGCGGCTACGAGCAGTACTTC
CDR3 protein: CASSFLSSGYEQYF
clone size: -
J gene: TRBJ2-7
V gene: TRBV11-2
D gene: TRBD2

CDR3 DNA: TGCGCCAGCAGCTTGGTTCGGGGGGACGGGAACGAGCAGTACTTC
CDR3 protein: CASSLVRGDGNEQYF
clone size: -
J gene: TRBJ2-7
V gene: TRBV5-1
D gene: TRBD2

CDR3 DNA: TGTGCCAGCTCACCGTTCCCGGGACAGGGGGGCACTGAAGCTTTCTTT
CDR3 protein: CASSPFPGQGGTEAFF
clone size: -
J gene: TRBJ1-1
V gene: TRBV18
D gene: TRBD1

CDR3 DNA: TGTGCCACCAGCCCCGGACAGGGGGGCGGGGAGCTGTTTTTT
CDR3 protein: CATSPGQGGGELFF
clone size: once
J gene: TRBJ2-2
V gene: TRBV15
D gene: TRBD1

CDR3 DNA: TGTGCCAGCAGCCTAGGGTTCACTGAAGCTTTCTTT
CDR3 protein: CASSLGFTEAFF
clone size: -
J gene: TRBJ1-1
V gene: TRBV7-9
D gene: -

CDR3 DNA: TGTGCCAGCAGCCGCGTTGCGGATACGCAGTATTTT
CDR3 protein: CASSRVADTQYF
clone size: -
J gene: TRBJ2-3
V gene: TRBV28
D gene: -

CDR3 DNA: TGTGCCAGCAGCCAAGACAGGGGTCCCTACAATGAGCAGTTCTTC
CDR3 protein: CASSQDRGPYNEQFF
clone size: -
J gene: TRBJ2-1
V gene: TRBV6-6
D gene: TRBD1

CDR3 DNA: TGTGCCAGCAGCTTGGAGCTCTCGGGGAGGAGTGAAGCTTTCTTT
CDR3 protein: CASSLELSGRSEAFF
clone size: -
J gene: TRBJ1-1
V gene: TRBV5-4
D gene: -

CDR3 DNA: TGTGCCACCAGCGGTAAGAGCAGGGGGCGCGAGACCCAGTACTTC
CDR3 protein: CATSGKSRGRETQYF
clone size: -
J gene: TRBJ2-5
V gene: TRBV15
D gene: TRBD1

CDR3 DNA: TGTGCCAGTAGTACAGGGTTCTATGAGCAGTTCTTC
CDR3 protein: CASSTGFYEQFF
clone size: -
J gene: TRBJ2-1
V gene: TRBV19
D gene: -

CDR3 DNA: TGTGCCAGCAGCCCTAGGCTAGCGGGGGGCCGACTCCTATACAATGAGCAGTTCTTC
CDR3 protein: CASSPRLAGGRLLYNEQFF
clone size: -
J gene: TRBJ2-1
V gene: TRBV7-9
D gene: TRBD2